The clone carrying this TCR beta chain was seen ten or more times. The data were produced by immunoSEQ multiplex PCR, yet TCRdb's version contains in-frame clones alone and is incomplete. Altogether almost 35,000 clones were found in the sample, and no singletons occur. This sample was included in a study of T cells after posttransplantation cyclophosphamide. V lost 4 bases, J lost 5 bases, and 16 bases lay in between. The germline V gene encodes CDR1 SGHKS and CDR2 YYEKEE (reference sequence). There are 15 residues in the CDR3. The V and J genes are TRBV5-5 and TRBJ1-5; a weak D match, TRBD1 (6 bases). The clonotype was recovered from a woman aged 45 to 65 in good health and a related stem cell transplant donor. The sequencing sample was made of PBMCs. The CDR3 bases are TGTGCCAGCAGCCCCGTGGGGGCCCAATATCAGCCCCAGCATTTT. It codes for CASSPVGAQYQPQHF.